The next 32 T cell receptor beta chains were all read from a single sample in a study of cytomegalovirus exposure and HLA in healthy donors. PCR amplification relied on 60 Vbeta primers (plus 13 Jbeta primers). Generated by immunoSEQ multiplex PCR, the TCRdb table keeps only in-frame clones and is missing some. This sample has more than 85,000 clones, with about 12% found just once. Material: PBMCs. The source of these receptors is a man in his forties in good health and CMV-seropositive.

This chain uses TRBV29-1 with TRBJ1-2, with unresolved D. From germline, CDR1 is SQVTM and CDR2 ANQGSEA. The CDR3 extends over 15 amino acids. V was shortened by 4 bases and J by 4 bases, with 19 bases between the two germline ends. Written as DNA, the CDR3 is TGCAGCGTTGTAGGTGGTGGGCAGTTCACCTATGGCTACACCTTC. Translated: CSVVGGGQFTYGYTF.

This clone was seen only a few times. V is TRBV2 and J is TRBJ1-5; tentatively, D is TRBD1 (6 bases). Looked up from germline, CDR1 is SNHLY and CDR2 is FYNNEI. V was shortened by 7 bases and J by 2 bases, with 15 bases between the two germline ends. The CDR3 covers 15 residues. CDR3 DNA: TGTGCCAGCAACCTCCAACAGGGCGGCAATCAGCCCCAGCATTTT. Protein: CASNLQQGGNQPQHF. The whole variable domain, filled in from reference TRBV2 and TRBJ1-5, reads EPEVTQTPSHQVTQMGQEVILRCVPISNHLYFYWYRQILGQKVEFLVSFYNNEISEKSEIFDDQFSVERPDGSNFTLKIRSTKLEDSAMYFCASNLQQGGNQPQHFGDGTRLSIL.

This clone showed up just a few times. The chain employs TRBV5-1 and TRBJ1-2; D is uncertain. From germline, CDR1 is SGHRS and CDR2 YFSETQ. Trimming removed 0 bases at V and 4 bases at J, with 16 bases between. This CDR3 has 16 residues. CDR3 in amino acids: CASSLEAGYVAYGYTF. The CDR3 DNA sequence: TGCGCCAGCAGCTTGGAGGCGGGGTACGTTGCCTATGGCTACACCTTC.

The chain uses TRBV28 and TRBJ1-4; tentatively, D is TRBD1 (5 bases). The germline V and J ends were trimmed by 2 bases and 6 bases, with 19 bases remaining between them. The CDR3 totals 17 residues. Germline V gene sequence: CDR1 MDHEN, CDR2 SYDVKM. The CDR3 here is CASSLIDRLGVDEKLFF. CDR3 DNA: TGTGCCAGCAGTTTAATCGACAGACTTGGGGTGGATGAAAAACTGTTTTTT. Supplemented by reference TRBV28 and TRBJ1-4, the full variable domain reads DVKVTQSSRYLVKRTGEKVFLECVQDMDHENMFWYRQDPGLGLRLIYFSYDVKMKEKGDIPEGYSVSREKKERFSLILESASTNQTSMYLCASSLIDRLGVDEKLFFGSGTQLSVL.

The chain links TRBV2 to TRBJ2-4; tentatively, D is TRBD1 (6 bases). The germline gives CDR1 SNHLY, CDR2 FYNNEI. This CDR3 has 14 amino acids. Trimming took off 1 base at V and 7 bases at J, with 11 bases between the two ends. The CDR3, as DNA: TGTGCCAGCAGTGAAGTGGCAGGGGCGAACATTCAGTACTTC. It yields the protein CASSEVAGANIQYF.

Worth noting for this clone: The junction does not match germline at one end; this may be a read error. The chain is built from TRBV7-7 and TRBJ2-7, with a tentative D call TRBD1 (6 bases). The CDR3 runs 15 residues. Germline V lookup: CDR1 SSHAT, CDR2 FNYEAQ (reference sequence). CDR3 bases: TGTGCTAGCAGCCCCAACAGGGTAAAGGGCTACGAGCAGTACTTC. Translation gives CASSPNRVKGYEQYF.

The chain uses TRBV9 and TRBJ2-3; 15 bases are shared with TRBD2. Trimming took 4 bases from V and 0 from J; bases not matched to a gene: 6. Per germline, CDR1 SGDLS and CDR2 YYNGEE. The CDR3 is 18 amino acids. CDR3 bases: TGTGCCAGCAGCTCTCTCGGACTAGCGGGAGGGAGCACAGATACGCAGTATTTT. It encodes CASSSLGLAGGSTDTQYF.

This chain links TRBV5-1 with TRBJ2-5, with D perhaps TRBD2 (6 bases). Germline V gene sequence: CDR1 SGHRS, CDR2 YFSETQ. There are 13 residues in the CDR3. Trimming stripped 0 bases from V and 4 bases from J, with 7 bases between. The CDR3 DNA reads as TGCGCCAGCAGCTTGGACGGGGGAGAGACCCAGTACTTC. Its protein product is CASSLDGGETQYF.

This clone occurred a few times. The J gene is TRBJ1-5, the V gene TRBV28, with D possibly TRBD1 on 6 matching bases. Trimming took off 9 bases at V and 1 base at J, with 10 bases between the two ends. This CDR3 comprises 13 residues. Germline V CDR1 and CDR2: MDHEN, SYDVKM. This CDR3 is CASRTGSNQPQHF. As DNA, the CDR3 is TGTGCCAGTAGAACAGGGAGCAATCAGCCCCAGCATTTT. The variable domain in full, with the rest retrieved from reference TRBV28 and TRBJ1-5, is DVKVTQSSRYLVKRTGEKVFLECVQDMDHENMFWYRQDPGLGLRLIYFSYDVKMKEKGDIPEGYSVSREKKERFSLILESASTNQTSMYLCASRTGSNQPQHFGDGTRLSIL.

The chain links TRBV9 to TRBJ2-1; 10 bases are a match to TRBD2. This CDR3 is built from 16 residues. J was trimmed by 3 bases and V by 0 bases; bases with no gene match: 3. Germline-derived CDR1 and CDR2 are SGDLS and YYNGEE. The CDR3 reads CASSVGTSGYYNEQFF. The DNA of the CDR3 is TGTGCCAGCAGCGTAGGGACTAGCGGATACTACAATGAGCAGTTCTTC.

The CDR3 spells CASSLIQGRQDTQYF. CDR3 DNA sequence: TGTGCCAGCAGTTTAATCCAAGGCCGACAAGATACGCAGTATTTT. The chain employs TRBV27 and TRBJ2-3; unclear D gene. Germline CDR1 is MNHEY and CDR2 is SMNVEV (reference sequence). V was trimmed by 2 bases and J by 5 bases, leaving 14 bases between them. The CDR3 sequence is 15 residues long.

This chain links TRBV27 with TRBJ2-1; tentative D call: TRBD2 (5 bases). The germline V and J ends were trimmed by 2 bases and 0 bases, with 11 bases remaining between them. This CDR3 comprises 16 residues. CDR1 is MNHEY and CDR2 is SMNVEV in the germline V gene (reference sequence). The CDR3: CASSLEGSSSYNEQFF. The CDR3 DNA reads as TGTGCCAGCAGTTTAGAGGGCTCGAGCTCCTACAATGAGCAGTTCTTC.

Written as DNA, the CDR3 is TGTGCCTCTTCCCTAGCGGATGACACCGGGGAGCTGTTTTTT. This encodes CASSLADDTGELFF. The rearrangement uses TRBV10-3 and TRBJ2-2, with TRBD2 matching over 7 bases. Germline values: CDR1 ENHRY, CDR2 SYGVKD. V was clipped by 11 bases and J by 3 bases; unmatched bases: 9. CDR3 size: 14 residues.

This chain links TRBV10-1 with TRBJ2-3; 7 bases agree with TRBD2. Germline V CDR1 and CDR2: WNHNN, SYGVQD (reference sequence). This CDR3 region has 16 residues. J gave up 4 bases and V 5 bases, and 12 bases lay outside the gene matches. CDR3 protein: CASSLGAGVKADTQYF. The CDR3 DNA reads as TGCGCCAGCAGTCTCGGGGCGGGAGTAAAGGCAGATACGCAGTATTTT.

The genes are TRBV27 and TRBJ1-2; D may be TRBD1 (5 bases). V dropped 8 bases and J dropped 2 bases, with 15 bases sitting between them. The CDR3 has 14 residues. CDR1 MNHEY and CDR2 SMNVEV come from the germline V gene (reference sequence). CDR3 loop: CASGQAGRNYGYTF. CDR3 nucleotides: TGTGCCAGCGGACAAGCAGGGCGAAACTATGGCTACACCTTC.

The chain couples TRBV18 to TRBJ1-4; TRBD1 might be the D (5 bases). The CDR3 is 14 residues long. Trimming cost V 3 bases and J 8 bases, with 13 bases left between them. From germline, CDR1 is KGHSH and CDR2 LQKENI. Written as DNA, the CDR3 is TGTGCCAGCTCACCGGCGGCAGGGAGGGAAAAACTGTTTTTT. It encodes CASSPAAGREKLFF.

This chain joins TRBV6-5 and TRBJ2-5, with 9 bases fitting TRBD1. The ends lost 4 bases at V and 5 bases at J; junction bases unmatched: 5. The CDR3 is 14 residues long. CDR1 and CDR2 from the germline V gene are MNHEY and SVGAGI. Here the CDR3 DNA reads TGTGCCAGCAGTTGGGGGACAGGGTGGGAGACCCAGTACTTC. Its translation: CASSWGTGWETQYF.

The rearrangement uses TRBV2 and TRBJ2-7, with TRBD1 matching over 12 bases. This CDR3 spans 15 amino acids. CDR1 SNHLY and CDR2 FYNNEI come from the germline V gene. The J segment lost 3 bases and the V segment lost 5 bases, leaving 5 bases of the junction unmatched. CDR3 DNA: TGTGCCAGCAGTCGGGACAGGGGGCGCAACTACGAGCAGTACTTC. It encodes CASSRDRGRNYEQYF.

The gene calls are TRBV10-2 and TRBJ2-7; TRBD2 might be the D (5 bases). From germline, CDR1 is WSHSY and CDR2 SAAADI. Trimming removed 7 bases at V and 5 bases at J, with 12 bases between. There are 12 residues in the CDR3. The CDR3 spells CASKRVGNEQYF. CDR3 DNA sequence: TGCGCCAGCAAAAGGGTCGGGAACGAGCAGTACTTC.

This clone has a handful of counts. J is TRBJ1-1 and V is TRBV6-4; D gene uncertain. Trimming stripped 3 bases from V and 0 bases from J, with 5 bases between. Per germline, CDR1 MRHNA and CDR2 SNTAGT. The CDR3 contains 13 residues. The CDR3 region is CASSDQVNTEAFF. The CDR3 region has the DNA TGTGCCAGCAGTGATCAGGTGAACACTGAAGCTTTCTTT.

J is TRBJ1-3 and V is TRBV28, with 11 bases fitting TRBD1. The CDR3 extends over 16 amino acids. The germline V gene has CDR1 MDHEN and CDR2 SYDVKM. V was clipped by 3 bases and J by 2 bases; unmatched bases: 3. The CDR3: CASSFWTGGAGNTIYF. Here the CDR3 DNA reads TGTGCCAGCAGTTTCTGGACAGGGGGCGCTGGAAACACCATATATTTT.

This clone was seen only a few times. This chain joins TRBV18 and TRBJ2-7, with 10 bases lining up with TRBD2. Germline V gene sequence: CDR1 KGHSH, CDR2 LQKENI. CDR3 length: 15 residues. J gave up 3 bases and V 3 bases, and 5 bases lay outside the gene matches. This CDR3 reads CASSPSSGRYYEQYF. The CDR3 DNA is TGTGCCAGCTCACCTTCTAGCGGGAGATACTACGAGCAGTACTTC.

The J gene is TRBJ2-2, the V gene TRBV2; D gene ambiguous. Germline lookup yields CDR1 SNHLY and CDR2 FYNNEI. V dropped 6 bases and J dropped 4 bases, with 6 bases sitting between them. The CDR3 sequence is 12 residues long. This CDR3 is CASSDSTGELFF. The CDR3 DNA is TGTGCCAGCAGCGACTCCACCGGGGAGCTGTTTTTT.

This clone was found a few times. The rearrangement uses TRBV11-2 and TRBJ2-7; no clear D. Germline CDR1 SGHAT, CDR2 FQNNGV. The V end was cut by 0 bases, the J end by 4 bases, with 10 bases between. CDR3 length: 14 residues. The CDR3 DNA follows: TGTGCCAGCAGCTTAGATCGCGGCGGTTACGAGCAGTACTTC. Its protein product is CASSLDRGGYEQYF.

V and J are TRBV18 and TRBJ1-2; D is perhaps TRBD1 (6 bases). This CDR3 has 16 residues. The V end was cut by 0 bases, the J end by 5 bases, with 16 bases between. The germline gives CDR1 KGHSH, CDR2 LQKENI. The CDR3 DNA follows: TGTGCCAGCTCACCACCGAGTACCAGGGGCGCGTATGGCTACACCTTC. Translated, it gives CASSPPSTRGAYGYTF.

The chain employs TRBV9 and TRBJ1-1, with a weak D call TRBD1 (6 bases). Trimming removed 4 bases at V and 3 bases at J, with 16 bases between. Germline loops: CDR1 SGDLS, CDR2 YYNGEE. The CDR3 runs to 15 residues. The CDR3 sequence is CASSLTGRADTEAFF. CDR3 nucleotides: TGTGCCAGCAGCTTAACAGGGAGGGCCGACACTGAAGCTTTCTTT.

The chain recombines TRBV6-5 with TRBJ1-5; D remains unclear. The CDR3 consists of 13 residues. The V and J ends lost 5 bases and 0 bases respectively, with 5 bases between them. CDR1 is MNHEY and CDR2 is SVGAGI in the germline V gene. This CDR3 is CASSPDSNQPQHF. The DNA of the CDR3 is TGTGCCAGCAGTCCAGATAGCAATCAGCCCCAGCATTTT.

This clone turned up a few times. The V and J genes are TRBV19 and TRBJ2-1, with TRBD2 as a possible D gene (5 bases). Between the trimmed V and J ends, which lost 5 bases and 5 bases, there was a span of 13 bases. The CDR3 covers 14 residues. Germline values: CDR1 LNHDA, CDR2 SQIVND (reference sequence). The chain's CDR3 is CASSLQDLNNEQFF. CDR3 in DNA: TGTGCCAGTAGTCTCCAGGACTTAAACAATGAGCAGTTCTTC. The full variable domain, rest sourced from reference TRBV19 and TRBJ2-1, is DGGITQSPKYLFRKEGQNVTLSCEQNLNHDAMYWYRQDPGQGLRLIYYSQIVNDFQKGDIAEGYSVSREKKESFPLTVTSAQKNPTAFYLCASSLQDLNNEQFFGPGTRLTVL.

This CDR3 reads CASSLLSPGYTF. DNA for the CDR3: TGTGCCAGCAGCTTACTCAGTCCCGGCTACACCTTC. The chain joins TRBV7-9 to TRBJ1-2; D not resolved. The CDR3 totals 12 residues. V lost 2 bases, J lost 8 bases, and 9 bases lay in between. CDR1 is SEHNR and CDR2 is FQNEAQ in the germline V gene (reference sequence).

In DNA form, the CDR3 reads TGTGCCAGCAGCGTAGCGGCGGGAGACCCTGGGGCCAACGTCCTGACTTTC. Translated, it gives CASSVAAGDPGANVLTF. The chain uses TRBV9 and TRBJ2-6; 7 nucleotides align to TRBD2. The CDR3 is 17 amino acids. Unmatched junction bases numbered 5, after V lost 0 bases and J lost 2 bases. Germline CDR1 reads SGDLS; CDR2 reads YYNGEE.

The gene calls are TRBV9 and TRBJ2-3; 8 bases line up with TRBD2. The CDR3 sequence is 15 residues long. Germline V gene sequence: CDR1 SGDLS, CDR2 YYNGEE. The CDR3 protein is CASSRGGFRTDTQYF. The CDR3, as DNA: TGTGCTAGCTCCCGGGGGGGGTTCCGCACAGATACGCAGTATTTT.

This clone was detected only a few times. This chain links TRBV5-1 with TRBJ2-1, with 10 bases identical to TRBD2. The CDR3 is made up of 16 amino acids. CDR1 is SGHRS, CDR2 YFSETQ, per germline. With 1 base clipped from V and 4 bases from J, the junction kept 5 bases outside the gene matches. Here the CDR3 DNA reads TGCGCCAGCAGCTTGAGCCCTAGCGGGGGATACAATGAGCAGTTCTTC. Its translation: CASSLSPSGGYNEQFF.